The rows below give T cell receptor beta chains drawn from one sample of a study of blood T cell repertoires in COVID-19. TCRdb's copy holds only in-frame clones and misses some; the assay was immunoSEQ multiplex PCR. The table lists about 14,000 clones, around 67% of them singletons, with roughly 20% in the top ten. Sequencing was performed on peripheral blood. These receptors all come from a boy between 2 and 10 years old with active or convalescent COVID-19. Both conserved end residues are part of each CDR3. Each record gives: V gene, CDR3 protein.

TRBV6-5 | CASSLDRPGELFF
TRBV28 | CASSLLSGANTEAFF
TRBV19 | CASSGGGTADHEQFF
TRBV5-4 | CASSSSQGTNNEQFF
TRBV7-8 | CASSSYLGPMGLAGRNEQFF
TRBV7-9 | CASSLALGQVDYGYTF
TRBV7-9 | CASSLGQLNQPQHF
TRBV6-1 | CASSDRVSSSPLHF
TRBV6-1 | CASSEIQGQTQYF
TRBV4-2 | CASSQDGGTGRGYTF
TRBV10-1 | CASSDRDREPNQPQHF
TRBV30 | CAWSQARQTVF
TRBV2 | CASSRTVGDSPLHF
TRBV10-1 | CASSEATGSNQPQHF
TRBV19 | CASSILGQGLNTEAFF
TRBV5-1 | CASSEDKFDYGYTF
TRBV5-1 | CASSQKGGRGTEAFF
TRBV28 | CASSFIYGYTF
TRBV11-2 | CASSLTGGGANVLTF
TRBV10-2 | CASSQSGHGRNEQYF
TRBV4-1 | CASSQVGTGQETQYF
TRBV5-6 | CASSLLGLAGRNTGELFF
TRBV18 | CASSPLEGGYTF
TRBV5-1 | CASSQPTGENEKLFF
TRBV7-2 | CASSLGAGVSPYEQYF
TRBV5-1 | CASSVGQGRGYGYTF
TRBV16 | CASSLGRGYGYTF